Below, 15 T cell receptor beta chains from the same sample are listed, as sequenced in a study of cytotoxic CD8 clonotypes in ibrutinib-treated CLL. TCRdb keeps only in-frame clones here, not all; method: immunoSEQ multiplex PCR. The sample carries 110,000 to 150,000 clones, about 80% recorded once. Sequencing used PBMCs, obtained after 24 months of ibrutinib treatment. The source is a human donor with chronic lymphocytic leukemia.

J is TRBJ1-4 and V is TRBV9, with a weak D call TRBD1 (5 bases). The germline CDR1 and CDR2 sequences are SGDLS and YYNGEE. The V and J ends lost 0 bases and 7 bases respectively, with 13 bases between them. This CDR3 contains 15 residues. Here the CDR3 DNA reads TGTGCCAGCAGCGTAGGCGGGGGTTTAGGTGAAAAACTGTTTTTT. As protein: CASSVGGGLGEKLFF.

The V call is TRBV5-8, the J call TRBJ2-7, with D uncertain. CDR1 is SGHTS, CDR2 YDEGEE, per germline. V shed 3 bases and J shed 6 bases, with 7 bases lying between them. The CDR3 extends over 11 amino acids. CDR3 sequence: CASSSRFEQYF. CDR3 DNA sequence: TGTGCCAGCAGCTCTCGTTTCGAGCAGTACTTC.

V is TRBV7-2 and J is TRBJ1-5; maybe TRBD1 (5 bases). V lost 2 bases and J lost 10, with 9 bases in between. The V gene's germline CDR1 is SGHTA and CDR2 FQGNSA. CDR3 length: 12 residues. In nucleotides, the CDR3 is TGTGCCAGCAGCTTATTTCAGGGACCCCAGCATTTT. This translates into CASSLFQGPQHF.

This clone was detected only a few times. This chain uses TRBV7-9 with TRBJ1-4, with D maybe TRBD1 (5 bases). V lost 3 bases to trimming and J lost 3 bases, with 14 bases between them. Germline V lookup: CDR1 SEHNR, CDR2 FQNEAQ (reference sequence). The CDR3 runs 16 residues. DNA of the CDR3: TGTGCCAGCAGCTTTTGGAGGGGAATGGCTAATGAAAAACTGTTTTTT. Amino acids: CASSFWRGMANEKLFF.

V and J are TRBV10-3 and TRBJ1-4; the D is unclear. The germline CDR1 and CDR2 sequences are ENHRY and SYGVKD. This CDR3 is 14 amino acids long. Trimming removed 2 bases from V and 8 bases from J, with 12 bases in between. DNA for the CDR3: TGTGCCATCAGTGAGGGGTCTACTGGGGAAAAACTGTTTTTT. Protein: CAISEGSTGEKLFF.

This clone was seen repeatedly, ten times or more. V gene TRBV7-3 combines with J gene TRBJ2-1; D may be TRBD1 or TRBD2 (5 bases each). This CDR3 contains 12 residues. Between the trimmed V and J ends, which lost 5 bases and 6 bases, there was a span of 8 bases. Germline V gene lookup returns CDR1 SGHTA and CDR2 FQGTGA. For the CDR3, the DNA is TGTGCCAGCAGCCCGGGGCCCAATGAGCAGTTCTTC. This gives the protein CASSPGPNEQFF.

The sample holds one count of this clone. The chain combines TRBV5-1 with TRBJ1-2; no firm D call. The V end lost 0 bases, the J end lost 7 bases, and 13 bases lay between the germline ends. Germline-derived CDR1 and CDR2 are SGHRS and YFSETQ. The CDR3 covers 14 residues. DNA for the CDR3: TGCGCCAGCAGCTTGGGAGCCGGGCAGGCTGGCTACACCTTC. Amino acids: CASSLGAGQAGYTF.

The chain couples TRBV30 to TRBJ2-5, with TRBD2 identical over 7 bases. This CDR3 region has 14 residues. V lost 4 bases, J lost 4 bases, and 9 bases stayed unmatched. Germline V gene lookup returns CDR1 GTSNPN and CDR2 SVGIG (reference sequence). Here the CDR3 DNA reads TGTGCCTGGACCCCCCGGGAGGAAAGAGAGACCCAGTACTTC. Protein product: CAWTPREERETQYF.

The CDR3 spells CASSGSGYEQYF. The CDR3 DNA reads as TGCGCCAGCAGCGGGAGCGGCTACGAGCAGTACTTC. V gene TRBV5-1 combines with J gene TRBJ2-7; TRBD2 is a possible D gene (5 bases). The CDR3 runs 12 residues. Trimming cost V 4 bases and J 3 bases, with 8 bases left between them. The germline V gene encodes CDR1 SGHRS and CDR2 YFSETQ.

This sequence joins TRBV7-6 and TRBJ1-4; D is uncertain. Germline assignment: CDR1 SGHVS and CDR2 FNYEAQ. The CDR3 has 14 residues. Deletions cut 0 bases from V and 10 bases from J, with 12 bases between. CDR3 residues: CASSLASRVGKLFF. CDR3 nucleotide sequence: TGTGCCAGCAGCTTAGCGAGCCGGGTGGGAAAACTGTTTTTT.

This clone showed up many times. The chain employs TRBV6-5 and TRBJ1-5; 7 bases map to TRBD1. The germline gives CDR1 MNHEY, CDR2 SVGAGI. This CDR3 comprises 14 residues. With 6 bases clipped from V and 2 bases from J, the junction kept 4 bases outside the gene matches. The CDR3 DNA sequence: TGTGCCAGCAGGCAGACAGGGCGCAATCAGCCCCAGCATTTT. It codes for CASRQTGRNQPQHF.

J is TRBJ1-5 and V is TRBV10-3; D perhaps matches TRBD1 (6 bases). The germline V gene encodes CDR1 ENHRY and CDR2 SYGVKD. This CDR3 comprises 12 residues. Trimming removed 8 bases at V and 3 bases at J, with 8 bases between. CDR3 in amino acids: CAIGTNNQPQHF. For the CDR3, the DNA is TGTGCCATCGGGACAAACAATCAGCCCCAGCATTTT.

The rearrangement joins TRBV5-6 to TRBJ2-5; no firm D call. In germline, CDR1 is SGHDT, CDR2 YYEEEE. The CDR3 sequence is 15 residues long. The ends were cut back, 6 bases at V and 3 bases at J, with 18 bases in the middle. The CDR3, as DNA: TGTGCCAGCAAAATTGGGGAACCCCTCAAAGAGACCCAGTACTTC. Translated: CASKIGEPLKETQYF.

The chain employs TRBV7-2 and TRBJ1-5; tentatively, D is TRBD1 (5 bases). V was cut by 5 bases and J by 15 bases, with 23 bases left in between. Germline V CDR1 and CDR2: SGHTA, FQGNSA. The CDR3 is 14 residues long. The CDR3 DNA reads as TGTGCCAGCAGCCCACGCCCCCAAGGGACTAATTGGCATTTT. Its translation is CASSPRPQGTNWHF.

The CDR3 coding sequence is TGTGCCAGTAGCCGGGGAACCGGGGAGCTGTTTTTT. This gives the protein CASSRGTGELFF. The rearrangement uses TRBV19 and TRBJ2-2; possible D gene TRBD2, 5 bases. Germline V gene sequence: CDR1 LNHDA, CDR2 SQIVND (reference sequence). The CDR3 sequence is 12 residues long. V lost 6 bases and J lost 5, with 7 bases in between.